Shown below are 2 T cell receptor beta chains from a single sample sequenced in a study of T cells after yellow fever vaccination. In TCRdb, the 5' RACE reads were re-called with MiXCR into one record per CDR3 protein. The sample carries 550,000 to 750,000 distinct CDR3 sequences, approximately 12% recorded once. The sequencing used PBMCs, collected on the day of the yellow fever booster vaccination. Receptors were obtained from a man younger than 40 who received the YFV17D yellow fever vaccine.

Of note for this clonotype: A read error may produce the germline difference seen at one junction end. This chain links TRBV11-3 with TRBJ2-1; D is perhaps TRBD2 (5 bases). The CDR3 sequence is 14 residues long. Looked up from germline, CDR1 is SGHNT and CDR2 is YENEEA. CDR3 nucleotide sequence: TGTACCAGCAGCTTAGGAGGTCCTTACAATGAGCAGTTCTTC. The encoded protein is CTSSLGGPYNEQFF.

The chain links TRBV5-1 to TRBJ2-5; tentative D call: TRBD2 (7 bases). Germline V lookup: CDR1 SGHRS, CDR2 YFSETQ. This CDR3 comprises 15 residues. Trimming left V 5 bases short and J 2 bases short, with 16 bases between. The DNA for the CDR3 is TGCGCCAGCAGAACCGGGGGAGGGACACAAGAGACCCAGTACTTC. Protein product: CASRTGGGTQETQYF.